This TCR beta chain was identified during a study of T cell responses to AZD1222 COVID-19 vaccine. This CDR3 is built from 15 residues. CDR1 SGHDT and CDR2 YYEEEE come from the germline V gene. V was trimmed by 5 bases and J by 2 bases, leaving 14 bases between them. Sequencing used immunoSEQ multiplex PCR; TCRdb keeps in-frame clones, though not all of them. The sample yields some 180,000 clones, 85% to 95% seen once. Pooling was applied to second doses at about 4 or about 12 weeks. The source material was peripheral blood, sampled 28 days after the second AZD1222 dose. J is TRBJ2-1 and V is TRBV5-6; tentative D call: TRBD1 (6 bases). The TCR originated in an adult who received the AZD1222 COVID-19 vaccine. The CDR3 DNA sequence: TGTGCCAGCAGGGATCTAGGGGGAACCTACAATGAGCAGTTCTTC. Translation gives CASRDLGGTYNEQFF.